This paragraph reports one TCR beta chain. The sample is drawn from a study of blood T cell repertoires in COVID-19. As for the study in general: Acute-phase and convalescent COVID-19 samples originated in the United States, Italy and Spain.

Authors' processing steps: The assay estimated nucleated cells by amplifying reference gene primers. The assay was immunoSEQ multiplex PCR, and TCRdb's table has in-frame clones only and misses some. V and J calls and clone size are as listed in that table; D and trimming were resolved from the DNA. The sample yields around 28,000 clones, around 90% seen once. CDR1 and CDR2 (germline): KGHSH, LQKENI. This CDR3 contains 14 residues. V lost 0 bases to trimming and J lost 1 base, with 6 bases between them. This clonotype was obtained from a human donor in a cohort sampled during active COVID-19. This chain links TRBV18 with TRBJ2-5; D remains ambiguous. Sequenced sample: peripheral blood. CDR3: CASSPPNSQETQYF. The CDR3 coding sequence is TGTGCCAGCTCACCACCGAACAGCCAAGAGACCCAGTACTTC.